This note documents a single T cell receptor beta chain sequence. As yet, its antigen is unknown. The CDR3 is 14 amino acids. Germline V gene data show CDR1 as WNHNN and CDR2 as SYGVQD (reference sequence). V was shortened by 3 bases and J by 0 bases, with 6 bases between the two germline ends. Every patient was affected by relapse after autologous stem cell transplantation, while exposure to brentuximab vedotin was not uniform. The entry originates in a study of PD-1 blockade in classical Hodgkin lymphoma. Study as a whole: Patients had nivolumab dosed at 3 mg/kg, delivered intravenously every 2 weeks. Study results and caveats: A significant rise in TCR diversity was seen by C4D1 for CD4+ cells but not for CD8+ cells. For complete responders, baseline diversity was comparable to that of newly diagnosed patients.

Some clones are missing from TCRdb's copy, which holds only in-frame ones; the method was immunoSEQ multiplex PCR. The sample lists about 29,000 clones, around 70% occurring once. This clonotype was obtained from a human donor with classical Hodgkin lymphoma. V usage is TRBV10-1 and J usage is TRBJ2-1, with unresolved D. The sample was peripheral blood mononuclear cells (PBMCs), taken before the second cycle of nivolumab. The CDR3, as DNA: TGCGCCAGCAGTGAAACGAGCTCCTACAATGAGCAGTTCTTC. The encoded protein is CASSETSSYNEQFF.